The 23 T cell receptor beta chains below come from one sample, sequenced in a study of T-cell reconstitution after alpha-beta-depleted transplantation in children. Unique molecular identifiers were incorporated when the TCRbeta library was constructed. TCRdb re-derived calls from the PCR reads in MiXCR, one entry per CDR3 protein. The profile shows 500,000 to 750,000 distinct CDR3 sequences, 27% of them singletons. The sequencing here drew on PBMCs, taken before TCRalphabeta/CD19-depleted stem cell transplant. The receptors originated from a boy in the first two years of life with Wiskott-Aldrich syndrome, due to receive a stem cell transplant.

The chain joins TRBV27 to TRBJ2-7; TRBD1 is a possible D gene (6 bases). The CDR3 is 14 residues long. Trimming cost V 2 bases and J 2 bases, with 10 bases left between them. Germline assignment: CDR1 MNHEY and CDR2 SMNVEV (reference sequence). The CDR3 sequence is CASSLTGWAYEQYF. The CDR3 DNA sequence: TGTGCCAGCAGTTTAACAGGGTGGGCCTACGAGCAGTACTTC.

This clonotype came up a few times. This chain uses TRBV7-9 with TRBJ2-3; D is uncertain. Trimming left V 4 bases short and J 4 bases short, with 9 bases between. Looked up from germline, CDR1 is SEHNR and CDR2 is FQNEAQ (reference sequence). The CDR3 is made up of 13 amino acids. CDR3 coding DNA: TGTGCCAGCAGCTACGAACCGGCAGATACGCAGTATTTT. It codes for CASSYEPADTQYF.

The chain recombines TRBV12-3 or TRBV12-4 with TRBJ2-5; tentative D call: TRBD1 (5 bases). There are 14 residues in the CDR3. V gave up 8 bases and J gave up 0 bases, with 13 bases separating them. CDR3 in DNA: TGTGCCAGCTCAACAGGATTCTACCAAGAGACCCAGTACTTC. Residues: CASSTGFYQETQYF.

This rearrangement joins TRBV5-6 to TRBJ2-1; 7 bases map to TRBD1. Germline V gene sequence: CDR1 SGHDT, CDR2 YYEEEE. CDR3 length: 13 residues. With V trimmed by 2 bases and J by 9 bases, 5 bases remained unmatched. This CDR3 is CASSFDRVAEQFF. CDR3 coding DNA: TGTGCCAGCAGCTTCGACAGGGTTGCTGAGCAGTTCTTC.

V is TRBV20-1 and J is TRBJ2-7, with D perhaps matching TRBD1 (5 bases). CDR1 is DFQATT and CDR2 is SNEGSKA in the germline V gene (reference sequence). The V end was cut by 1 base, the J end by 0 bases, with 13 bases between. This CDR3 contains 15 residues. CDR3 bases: TGCAGTGCTAGAGGTCAGGGAAAGGGCTCCTACGAGCAGTACTTC. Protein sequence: CSARGQGKGSYEQYF.

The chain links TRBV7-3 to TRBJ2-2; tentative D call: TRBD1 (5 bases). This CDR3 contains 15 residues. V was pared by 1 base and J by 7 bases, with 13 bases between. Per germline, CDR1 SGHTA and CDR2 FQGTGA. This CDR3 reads CASSLSGRGNGELFF. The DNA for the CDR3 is TGTGCCAGCAGCTTAAGTGGTAGGGGCAACGGGGAGCTGTTTTTT.

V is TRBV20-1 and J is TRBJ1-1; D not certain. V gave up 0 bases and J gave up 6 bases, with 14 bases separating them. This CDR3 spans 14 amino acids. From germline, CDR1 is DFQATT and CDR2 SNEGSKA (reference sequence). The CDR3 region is CSARDSGRVSEAFF. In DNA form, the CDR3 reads TGCAGTGCTAGAGATTCCGGACGGGTTTCTGAAGCTTTCTTT.

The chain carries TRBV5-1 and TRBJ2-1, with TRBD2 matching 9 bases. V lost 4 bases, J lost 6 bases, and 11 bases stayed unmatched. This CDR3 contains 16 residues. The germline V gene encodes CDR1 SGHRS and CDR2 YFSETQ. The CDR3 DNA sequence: TGCGCCAGCAGCCCCGTTCCTGCGGGAGGGGGCAATGAGCAGTTCTTC. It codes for CASSPVPAGGGNEQFF.

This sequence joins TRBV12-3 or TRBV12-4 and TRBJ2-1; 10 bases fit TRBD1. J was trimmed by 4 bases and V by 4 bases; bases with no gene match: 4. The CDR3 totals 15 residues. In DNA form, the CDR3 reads TGTGCCAGCAGTTATCTGGGACAGGGGTACAATGAGCAGTTCTTC. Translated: CASSYLGQGYNEQFF.

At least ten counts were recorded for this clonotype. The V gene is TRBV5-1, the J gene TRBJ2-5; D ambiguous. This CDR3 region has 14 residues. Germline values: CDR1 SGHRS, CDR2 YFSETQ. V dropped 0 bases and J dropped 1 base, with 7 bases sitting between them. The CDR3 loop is CASSLVGFQETQYF. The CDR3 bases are TGCGCCAGCAGCTTGGTGGGGTTCCAAGAGACCCAGTACTTC.

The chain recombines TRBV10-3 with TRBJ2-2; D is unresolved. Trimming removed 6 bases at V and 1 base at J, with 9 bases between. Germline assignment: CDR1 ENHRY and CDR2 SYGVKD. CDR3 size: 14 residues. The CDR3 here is CAISWAMNTGELFF. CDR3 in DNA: TGTGCCATCAGCTGGGCCATGAACACCGGGGAGCTGTTTTTT.

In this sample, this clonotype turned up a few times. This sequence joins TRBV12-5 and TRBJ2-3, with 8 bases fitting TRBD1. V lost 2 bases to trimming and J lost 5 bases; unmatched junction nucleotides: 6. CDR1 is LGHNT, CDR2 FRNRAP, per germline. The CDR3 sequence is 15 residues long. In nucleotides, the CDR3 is TGTGCTAGTGGTTTGTGGCAGGGGGCGGGAGATACGCAGTATTTT. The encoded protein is CASGLWQGAGDTQYF. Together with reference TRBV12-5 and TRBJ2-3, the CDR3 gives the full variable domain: DARVTQTPRHKVTEMGQEVTMRCQPILGHNTVFWYRQTMMQGLELLAYFRNRAPLDDSGMPKDRFSAEMPDATLATLKIQPSEPRDSAVYFCASGLWQGAGDTQYFGPGTRLTVL.

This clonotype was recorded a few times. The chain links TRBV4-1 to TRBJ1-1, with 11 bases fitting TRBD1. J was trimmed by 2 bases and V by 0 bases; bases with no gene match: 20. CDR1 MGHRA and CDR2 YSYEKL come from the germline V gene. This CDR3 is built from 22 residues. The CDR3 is CASSQEGDRGLPFRDANTEAFF. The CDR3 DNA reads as TGCGCCAGCAGCCAAGAGGGGGACAGGGGGTTACCGTTTCGTGACGCCAACACTGAAGCTTTCTTT.

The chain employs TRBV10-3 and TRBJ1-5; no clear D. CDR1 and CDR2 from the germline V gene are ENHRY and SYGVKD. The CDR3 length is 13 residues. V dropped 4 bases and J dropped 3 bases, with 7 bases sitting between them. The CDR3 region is CAISGDTNQPQHF. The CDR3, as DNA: TGTGCCATCAGTGGAGACACCAATCAGCCCCAGCATTTT.

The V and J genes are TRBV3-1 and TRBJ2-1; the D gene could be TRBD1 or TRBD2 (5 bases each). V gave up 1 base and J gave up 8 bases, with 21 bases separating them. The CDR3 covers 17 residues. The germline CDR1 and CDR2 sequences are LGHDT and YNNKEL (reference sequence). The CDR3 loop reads CASSQVLGTKKGDEQFF. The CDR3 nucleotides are TGTGCCAGCAGCCAAGTGTTAGGGACCAAAAAAGGGGATGAGCAGTTCTTC.

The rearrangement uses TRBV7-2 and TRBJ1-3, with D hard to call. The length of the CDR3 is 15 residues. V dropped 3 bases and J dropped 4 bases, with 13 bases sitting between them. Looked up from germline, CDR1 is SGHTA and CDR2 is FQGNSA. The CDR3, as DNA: TGTGCCAGCAGCTTGGGGTTTGCGTCCGGAAACACCATATATTTT. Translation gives CASSLGFASGNTIYF. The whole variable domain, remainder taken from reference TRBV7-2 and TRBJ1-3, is GAGVSQSPSNKVTEKGKDVELRCDPISGHTALYWYRQSLGQGLEFLIYFQGNSAPDKSGLPSDRFSAERTGGSVSTLTIQRTQQEDSAVYLCASSLGFASGNTIYFGEGSWLTVV.

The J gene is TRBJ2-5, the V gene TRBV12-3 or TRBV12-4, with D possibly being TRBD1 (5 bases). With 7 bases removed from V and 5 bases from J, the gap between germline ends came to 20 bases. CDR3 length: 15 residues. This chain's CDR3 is CASTLTAKSGETQYF. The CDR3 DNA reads TGTGCCAGCACTCTGACAGCCAAGAGTGGGGAGACCCAGTACTTC.

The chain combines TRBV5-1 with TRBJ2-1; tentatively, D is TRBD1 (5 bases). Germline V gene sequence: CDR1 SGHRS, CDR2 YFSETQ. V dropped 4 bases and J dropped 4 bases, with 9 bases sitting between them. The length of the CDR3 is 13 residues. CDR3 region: CASSANRYNEQFF. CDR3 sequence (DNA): TGCGCCAGCAGCGCGAACAGGTACAATGAGCAGTTCTTC.

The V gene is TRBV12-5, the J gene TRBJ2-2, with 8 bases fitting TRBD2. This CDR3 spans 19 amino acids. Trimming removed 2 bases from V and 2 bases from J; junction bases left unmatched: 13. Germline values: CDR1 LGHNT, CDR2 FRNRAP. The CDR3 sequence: CASGLPLRTSGGNTGELFF. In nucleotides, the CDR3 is TGTGCTAGTGGTTTGCCCCTCCGAACTAGCGGAGGCAACACCGGGGAGCTGTTTTTT.

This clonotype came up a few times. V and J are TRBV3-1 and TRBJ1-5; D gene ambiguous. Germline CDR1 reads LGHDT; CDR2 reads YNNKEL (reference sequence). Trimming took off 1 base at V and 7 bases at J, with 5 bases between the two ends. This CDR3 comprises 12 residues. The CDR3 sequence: CASSQVGQPQHF. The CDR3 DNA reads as TGTGCCAGCAGCCAAGTTGGGCAGCCCCAGCATTTT.

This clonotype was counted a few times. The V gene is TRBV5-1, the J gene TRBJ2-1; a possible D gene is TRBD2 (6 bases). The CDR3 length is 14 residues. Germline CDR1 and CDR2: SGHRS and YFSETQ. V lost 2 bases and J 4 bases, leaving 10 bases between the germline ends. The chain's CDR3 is CASSFGTLYNEQFF. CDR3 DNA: TGCGCCAGCAGCTTTGGGACTCTATACAATGAGCAGTTCTTC.

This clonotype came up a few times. The CDR3 region is CASSGTLYEQYF. CDR3 nucleotides: TGCGCCAGCAGCGGCACGCTCTACGAGCAGTACTTC. The V call is TRBV5-1, the J call TRBJ2-7; D call uncertain. V was cut by 4 bases and J by 3 bases, with 8 bases left in between. The germline V gene encodes CDR1 SGHRS and CDR2 YFSETQ. There are 12 residues in the CDR3.

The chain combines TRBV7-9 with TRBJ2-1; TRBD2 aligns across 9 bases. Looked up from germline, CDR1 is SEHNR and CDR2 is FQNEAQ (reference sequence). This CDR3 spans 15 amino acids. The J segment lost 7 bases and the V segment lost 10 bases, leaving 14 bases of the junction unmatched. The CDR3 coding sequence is TGTGCCATCCCCCGGGGTACTAGCGGGTTGAATGAGCAGTTCTTC. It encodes CAIPRGTSGLNEQFF.